This T cell receptor beta chain was sequenced for a study of blood T cell repertoires in COVID-19. Sample share makes this clone medium-sized (0.01 to 0.1%). From germline, CDR1 is MGHRA and CDR2 YSYEKL. J lost 6 bases, V lost 4 bases, and 7 bases had no gene match. The CDR3 contains 14 residues. In the original workflow: Amplification of reference gene primers provided the estimated nucleated cell counts. Generated by immunoSEQ multiplex PCR, the TCRdb table keeps only in-frame clones and is missing some. V and J calls and clone size are given by that table; D and trimming were obtained from the DNA. The sample holds about 100,000 clones, about 87% seen once.

This clonotype was obtained from a human donor with COVID-19, enrolled during active disease. The donor label of this sample is uncertain. The chain couples TRBV4-1 to TRBJ2-7; TRBD1 agrees at 9 bases. Sequencing was carried out using peripheral blood. The CDR3 region is CASSRDRVSGEQYF. The DNA of the CDR3 is TGCGCCAGCAGCCGGGACAGGGTGAGCGGCGAGCAGTACTTC.